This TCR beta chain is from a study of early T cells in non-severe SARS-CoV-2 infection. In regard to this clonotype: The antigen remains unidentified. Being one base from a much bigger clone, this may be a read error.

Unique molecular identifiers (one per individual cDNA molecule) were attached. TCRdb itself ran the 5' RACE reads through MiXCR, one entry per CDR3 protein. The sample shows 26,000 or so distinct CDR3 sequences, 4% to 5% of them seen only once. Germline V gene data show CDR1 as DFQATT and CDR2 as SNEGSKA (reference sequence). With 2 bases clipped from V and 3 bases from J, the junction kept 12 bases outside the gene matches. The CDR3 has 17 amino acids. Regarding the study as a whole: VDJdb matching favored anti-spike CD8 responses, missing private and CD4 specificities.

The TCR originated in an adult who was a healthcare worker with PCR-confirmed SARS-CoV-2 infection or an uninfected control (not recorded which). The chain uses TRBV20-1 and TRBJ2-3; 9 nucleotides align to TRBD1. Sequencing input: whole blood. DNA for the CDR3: TGCAGTGCTAGAAACACAGGGGGCGGCCTGAGTACAGATACGCAGTATTTT. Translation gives CSARNTGGGLSTDTQYF.